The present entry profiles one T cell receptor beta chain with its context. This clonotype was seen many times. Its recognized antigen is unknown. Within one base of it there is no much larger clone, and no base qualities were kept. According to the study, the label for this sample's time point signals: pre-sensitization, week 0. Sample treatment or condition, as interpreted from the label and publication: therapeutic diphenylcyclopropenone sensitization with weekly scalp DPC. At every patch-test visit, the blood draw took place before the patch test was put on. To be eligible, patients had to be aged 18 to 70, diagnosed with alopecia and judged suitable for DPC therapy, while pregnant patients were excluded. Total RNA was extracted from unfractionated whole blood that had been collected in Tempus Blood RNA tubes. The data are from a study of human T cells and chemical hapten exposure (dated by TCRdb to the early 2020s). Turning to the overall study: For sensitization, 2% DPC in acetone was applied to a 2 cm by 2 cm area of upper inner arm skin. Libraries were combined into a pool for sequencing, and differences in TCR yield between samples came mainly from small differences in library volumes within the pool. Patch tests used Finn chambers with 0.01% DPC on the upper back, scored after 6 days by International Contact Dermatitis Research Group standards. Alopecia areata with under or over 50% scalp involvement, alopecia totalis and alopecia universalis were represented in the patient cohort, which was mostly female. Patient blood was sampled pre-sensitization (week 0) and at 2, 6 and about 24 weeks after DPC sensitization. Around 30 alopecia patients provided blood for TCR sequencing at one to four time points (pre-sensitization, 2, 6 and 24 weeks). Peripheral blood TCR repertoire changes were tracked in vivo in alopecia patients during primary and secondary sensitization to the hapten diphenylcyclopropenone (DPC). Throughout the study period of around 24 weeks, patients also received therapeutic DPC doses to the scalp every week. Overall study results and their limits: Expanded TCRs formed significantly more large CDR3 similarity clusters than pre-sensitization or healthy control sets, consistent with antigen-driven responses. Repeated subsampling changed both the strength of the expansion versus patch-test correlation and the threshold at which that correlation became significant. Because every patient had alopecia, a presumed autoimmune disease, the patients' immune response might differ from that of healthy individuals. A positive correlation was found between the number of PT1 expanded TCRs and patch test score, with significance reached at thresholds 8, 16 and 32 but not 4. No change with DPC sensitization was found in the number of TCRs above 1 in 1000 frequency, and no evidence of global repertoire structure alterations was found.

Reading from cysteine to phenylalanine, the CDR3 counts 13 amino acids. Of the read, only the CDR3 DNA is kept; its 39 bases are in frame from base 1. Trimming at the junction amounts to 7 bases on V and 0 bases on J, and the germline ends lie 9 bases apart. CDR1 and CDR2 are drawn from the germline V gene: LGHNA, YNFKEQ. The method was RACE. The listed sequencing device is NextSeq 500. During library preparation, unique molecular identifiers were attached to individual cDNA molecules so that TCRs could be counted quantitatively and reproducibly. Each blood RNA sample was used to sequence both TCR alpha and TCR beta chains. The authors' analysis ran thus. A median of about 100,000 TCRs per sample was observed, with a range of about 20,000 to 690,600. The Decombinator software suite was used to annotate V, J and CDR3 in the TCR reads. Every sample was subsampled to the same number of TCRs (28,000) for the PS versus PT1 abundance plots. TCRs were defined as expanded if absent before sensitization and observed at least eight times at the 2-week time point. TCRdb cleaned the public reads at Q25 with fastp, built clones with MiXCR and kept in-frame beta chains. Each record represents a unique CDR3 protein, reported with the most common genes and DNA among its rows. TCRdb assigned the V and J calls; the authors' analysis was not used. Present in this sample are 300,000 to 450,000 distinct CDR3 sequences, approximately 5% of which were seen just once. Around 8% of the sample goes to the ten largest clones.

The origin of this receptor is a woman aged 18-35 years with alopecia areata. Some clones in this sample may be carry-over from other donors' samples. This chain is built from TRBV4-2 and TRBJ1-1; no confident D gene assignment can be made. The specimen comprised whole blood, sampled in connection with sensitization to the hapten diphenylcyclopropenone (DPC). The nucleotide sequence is TGTGCCAGCACCCGCGACTTGAACACTGAAGCTTTCTTT. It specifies CASTRDLNTEAFF.